This T cell receptor beta chain was recovered during a study of regulatory T cells in long-lasting Graves disease. At least ten counts were recorded for this clonotype. The time point denotes: newly diagnosed GD, antithyroid drugs for less than 3 months. With RNA extracted from PBMCs as input, the TCR library was made. The authors built TCR beta libraries using iRepertoire HTBI primers and Arm-PCR of CDR3 regions. One entry per CDR3 protein, called by TCRdb with MiXCR from the multiplex PCR reads. Here the sample spans a few hundred thousand distinct CDR3 sequences, roughly 12% being singletons. The data were also submitted as part of a second study, on T cells in Graves' hyperthyroidism and ophthalmopathy.

This receptor was taken from a woman under 30 with Graves disease. The material was peripheral blood mononuclear cells (PBMCs), obtained at new diagnosis, from a patient treated with antithyroid drugs.

CDR3 amino acids: CASSQRGGTQNIQYF. In DNA form, the CDR3 reads TGTGCCAGCAGTCAGCGCGGGGGAACCCAAAACATTCAGTACTTC. The rearrangement joins TRBV12-3 or TRBV12-4 to TRBJ2-4, with 7 bases matching TRBD2. Trimming took 5 bases from V and 5 from J; bases not matched to a gene: 9. There are 15 residues in the CDR3.